A selection of T cell receptor beta chains follows, all from one sample in a study of cytomegalovirus exposure and HLA in healthy donors. The assay was immunoSEQ multiplex PCR, and TCRdb's table has in-frame clones only and misses some. The repertoire holds about 55,000 clones, with 80% to 85% as singletons. Sequencing was done on a sample of PBMCs. All receptors derive from a man in his thirties or forties in good health and CMV-seronegative. The CDR3 runs from the conserved cysteine through the conserved F or W. Fields, in order: V gene, D gene, clone size, J gene, CDR3 protein, CDR3 DNA. D genes are given only for firm matches. Rows may omit the clone size; those that give it use once, few, many or a size class.

v_gene: TRBV5-1
d_gene: -
abundance: -
j_gene: TRBJ1-5
CDR3aa: CASSLATNQPQHF
CDR3nt: TGCGCCAGCAGCTTGGCCACAAATCAGCCCCAGCATTTT

v_gene: TRBV27
d_gene: -
abundance: -
j_gene: TRBJ1-5
CDR3aa: CASSITGSTYSNQPQHF
CDR3nt: TGTGCCAGCAGTATCACAGGGAGCACTTATAGCAATCAGCCCCAGCATTTT

v_gene: TRBV19
d_gene: -
abundance: -
j_gene: TRBJ2-1
CDR3aa: CASSGSGSYNEQFF
CDR3nt: TGTGCCAGTTCGGGCAGCGGCTCCTACAATGAGCAGTTCTTC

v_gene: TRBV5-1
d_gene: TRBD1
abundance: once
j_gene: TRBJ2-7
CDR3aa: CASSLGGQGVYEQYF
CDR3nt: TGCGCCAGCAGCTTGGGGGGACAGGGGGTCTACGAGCAGTACTTC

v_gene: TRBV2
d_gene: TRBD2
abundance: -
j_gene: TRBJ2-1
CDR3aa: CASRAAGGLYNEQFF
CDR3nt: TGTGCCAGCAGAGCAGCGGGGGGCCTATACAATGAGCAGTTCTTC

v_gene: TRBV27
d_gene: -
abundance: once
j_gene: TRBJ2-7
CDR3aa: CASSSRKGWAYEQYF
CDR3nt: TGTGCCAGCAGTTCTAGGAAAGGTTGGGCCTACGAGCAGTACTTC

v_gene: TRBV6-1
d_gene: -
abundance: -
j_gene: TRBJ2-7
CDR3aa: CASSEDGAAYEQYF
CDR3nt: TGTGCCAGCAGTGAAGACGGCGCGGCCTACGAGCAGTACTTC

v_gene: TRBV5-1
d_gene: -
abundance: -
j_gene: TRBJ1-6
CDR3aa: CASSPRIRAYNSPLHF
CDR3nt: TGCGCCAGCAGCCCCCGGATCAGGGCGTATAATTCACCCCTCCACTTT

v_gene: TRBV6-5
d_gene: TRBD1
abundance: once
j_gene: TRBJ2-3
CDR3aa: CASSHQLTGVDTQYF
CDR3nt: TGTGCCAGCAGTCATCAGCTGACAGGGGTAGATACGCAGTATTTT

v_gene: TRBV5-4
d_gene: -
abundance: -
j_gene: TRBJ2-1
CDR3aa: CASSWDIYNEQFF
CDR3nt: TGTGCCAGCAGCTGGGACATTTACAATGAGCAGTTCTTC

v_gene: TRBV5-1
d_gene: TRBD2
abundance: -
j_gene: TRBJ2-3
CDR3aa: CASRSRGGGPDTQYF
CDR3nt: TGCGCCAGCAGATCACGGGGGGGCGGCCCAGATACGCAGTATTTT

v_gene: TRBV2
d_gene: -
abundance: few
j_gene: TRBJ2-5
CDR3aa: CASSPSSRGMKTQYF
CDR3nt: TGTGCCAGCAGTCCCTCCAGTAGGGGGATGAAGACCCAGTACTTC

v_gene: TRBV6-5
d_gene: -
abundance: few
j_gene: TRBJ2-5
CDR3aa: CASSYSGQRETQYF
CDR3nt: TGTGCCAGCAGTTACTCCGGACAGAGGGAGACCCAGTACTTC

v_gene: TRBV15
d_gene: TRBD1
abundance: -
j_gene: TRBJ2-2
CDR3aa: CATSRGQGADGELFF
CDR3nt: TGTGCCACGTCGAGGGGACAGGGGGCCGACGGGGAGCTGTTTTTT

v_gene: TRBV7-2
d_gene: -
abundance: -
j_gene: TRBJ1-5
CDR3aa: CASSSTGSSNQPQHF
CDR3nt: TGTGCCAGCAGCTCCACAGGGTCTAGCAATCAGCCCCAGCATTTT

v_gene: TRBV2
d_gene: TRBD2
abundance: -
j_gene: TRBJ2-5
CDR3aa: CASSQVAGSRGETQYF
CDR3nt: TGTGCCAGCAGCCAGGTAGCGGGGTCGAGGGGAGAGACCCAGTACTTC

v_gene: TRBV2
d_gene: -
abundance: once
j_gene: TRBJ1-4
CDR3aa: CASSEAPATNEKLFF
CDR3nt: TGTGCCAGCAGTGAGGCACCTGCAACTAATGAAAAACTGTTTTTT

v_gene: TRBV6-5
d_gene: -
abundance: once
j_gene: TRBJ1-4
CDR3aa: CASSARVPNQKLFF
CDR3nt: TGTGCCAGCAGTGCCCGGGTCCCCAATCAAAAACTGTTTTTT

v_gene: TRBV4-3
d_gene: -
abundance: -
j_gene: TRBJ2-7
CDR3aa: CASSRERAYEQYF
CDR3nt: TGCGCCAGCAGCCGGGAGAGGGCCTACGAGCAGTACTTC

v_gene: TRBV29-1
d_gene: TRBD1
abundance: -
j_gene: TRBJ1-1
CDR3aa: CSVGTGGEAFF
CDR3nt: TGCAGCGTTGGGACAGGGGGAGAAGCTTTCTTT

v_gene: TRBV28
d_gene: -
abundance: -
j_gene: TRBJ2-1
CDR3aa: CASSPITTGRNEQFF
CDR3nt: TGTGCCAGCAGCCCTATCACTACAGGGCGAAATGAGCAGTTCTTC

v_gene: TRBV5-1
d_gene: -
abundance: -
j_gene: TRBJ1-1
CDR3aa: CASSLGQMNTEAFF
CDR3nt: TGCGCCAGCAGCTTGGGACAGATGAACACTGAAGCTTTCTTT